Shown below are 16 T cell receptor beta chains from a single sample sequenced in a study of shared clonotypes between healthy human individuals. TCRdb's table, derived via immunoSEQ multiplex PCR, lists solely in-frame clones and lacks some. The sample shows fewer than 600,000 clones, approximately 77% of them seen only once. Sequences were obtained from PBMCs. The receptor set was obtained from a woman in her 40s in good health. Some clones in this sample may be carry-over from other donors' samples.

As for this clone: This sequence may be a read error, since a much larger clone differs from it by one base. Other DNA sequences of this sample code for an identical CDR3. This rearrangement joins TRBV19 to TRBJ1-2; perhaps TRBD1 as D (5 bases). The V gene lost 9 bases and the J gene lost 7 bases, with 24 bases spanning the gap. Germline lookup yields CDR1 LNHDA and CDR2 SQIVND (reference sequence). The CDR3 has 15 residues. The CDR3 region has the DNA TGTGCCAGCAGTGTATTGGGGCGTGATTTGGGTGGCTACACCTTC. This translates into CASSVLGRDLGGYTF.

This chain joins TRBV7-8 and TRBJ2-1; no definite D call. The CDR3 totals 12 residues. V lost 5 bases and J 5 bases, leaving 7 bases between the germline ends. Germline loops: CDR1 SGHVS, CDR2 FQNEAQ. In DNA form, the CDR3 reads TGTGCCAGCAGCGGTCGAAACAATGAGCAGTTCTTC. It codes for CASSGRNNEQFF.

A remark on this clone: A far larger clone is off by one base, so a read error is likely. This chain uses TRBV28 with TRBJ2-5; D not certain. In germline, CDR1 is MDHEN, CDR2 SYDVKM. The CDR3 is made up of 12 amino acids. The V end lost 5 bases, the J end lost 0 bases, and 4 bases lay between the germline ends. The CDR3 sequence is CASSEYQETQYF. The CDR3 DNA follows: TGTGCCAGCAGTGAGTACCAAGAGACCCAGTACTTC.

The chain is built from TRBV6-5 and TRBJ2-1, with 12 bases fitting TRBD2. Per the germline V gene, CDR1 is MNHEY and CDR2 is SVGAGI. The J segment lost 8 bases and the V segment lost 2 bases, leaving 4 bases of the junction unmatched. CDR3 size: 15 residues. Written as DNA, the CDR3 is TGTGCCAGCAGTTACCTAGCGGGAGGGCCCCATGAGCAGTTCTTC. It encodes CASSYLAGGPHEQFF.

Details on this clone: The same CDR3 arises from other DNA sequences in this sample as well. The chain combines TRBV7-8 with TRBJ2-7; D unclear. The CDR3 length is 14 residues. V dropped 2 bases and J dropped 0 bases, with 8 bases sitting between them. The germline CDR1 and CDR2 sequences are SGHVS and FQNEAQ. DNA for the CDR3: TGTGCCAGCAGCTTACTGGGAAGCTCCTACGAGCAGTACTTC. Its translation: CASSLLGSSYEQYF.

The table lists this clone with a few counts. The chain has TRBV29-1 and TRBJ2-7, with TRBD1 identical over 8 bases. Germline V lookup: CDR1 SQVTM, CDR2 ANQGSEA. V lost 1 base to trimming and J lost 0 bases; unmatched junction nucleotides: 8. This CDR3 has 16 residues. The CDR3 sequence: CSVEAPGTGGSYEQYF. CDR3 in DNA: TGCAGCGTTGAAGCCCCGGGCACAGGGGGCTCCTACGAGCAGTACTTC.

The CDR3 coding sequence is TGTGCCAGCAGTTTGGGGCAGGCTGGAAACACCATATATTTT. As protein: CASSLGQAGNTIYF. The V gene is TRBV28, the J gene TRBJ1-3; TRBD1 might be the D (5 bases). CDR1 MDHEN and CDR2 SYDVKM come from the germline V gene. Trimming took off 3 bases at V and 2 bases at J, with 8 bases between the two ends. The CDR3 is 14 amino acids.

This clone occurred a few times. The chain is built from TRBV19 and TRBJ1-5, with D possibly matching TRBD1 (5 bases). Trimming cost V 10 bases and J 6 bases, with 16 bases left between them. The CDR3 has 13 residues. CDR1 is LNHDA and CDR2 is SQIVND in the germline V gene (reference sequence). The DNA for the CDR3 is TGTGCCACAGCAGCGGGGCCGCGTCAGCCCCAGCATTTT. Its protein is CATAAGPRQPQHF.

The chain combines TRBV4-1 with TRBJ2-1, with 7 positions matching TRBD2. Germline CDR1 and CDR2: MGHRA and YSYEKL. This CDR3 spans 16 amino acids. Trimming took 1 base from V and 3 from J; bases not matched to a gene: 6. The chain's CDR3 is CASSQVASGFYNEQFF. The CDR3 DNA is TGCGCCAGCAGCCAAGTTGCTAGCGGTTTCTACAATGAGCAGTTCTTC.

The chain has TRBV28 and TRBJ2-1, with 8 bases matching TRBD2. V shed 7 bases and J 2 bases; nucleotides not matched to a gene: 10. Germline CDR1 and CDR2: MDHEN and SYDVKM. The CDR3 runs 16 residues. CDR3 amino acids: CASIPRRGRPYNEQFF. DNA for the CDR3: TGTGCCAGCATCCCGCGACGCGGGAGGCCCTACAATGAGCAGTTCTTC.

This clone has a single count. The V and J genes are TRBV2 and TRBJ1-1, with no clear D. Trimming took 4 bases from V and 5 from J, leaving 14 bases between them. Germline assignment: CDR1 SNHLY and CDR2 FYNNEI. The CDR3 is 14 amino acids. The DNA for the CDR3 is TGTGCCAGCAGTGCCGTACACGGAGGGACTGAAGCTTTCTTT. This encodes CASSAVHGGTEAFF.

This rearrangement joins TRBV15 to TRBJ1-5; D is unclear. Matching the DNA end better, TRBJ2-3 makes the J call doubtful. Germline assignment: CDR1 LNHNV and CDR2 YYDKDF (reference sequence). This CDR3 is built from 17 residues. CDR3 DNA: TGTGCCACCAGCAGAGCCTTAAGCAGGTTAGGCAATCAGCCCCAGTATTTT. Translating gives CATSRALSRLGNQPQYF.

The V and J genes are TRBV18 and TRBJ2-4; TRBD1 or TRBD2 may be the D gene (5 bases each). Germline CDR1 and CDR2: KGHSH and LQKENI. The CDR3 is 13 amino acids. V was trimmed by 1 base and J by 8 bases, leaving 9 bases between them. For the CDR3, the DNA is TGTGCCAGCTCACCACTTGGGGACCACATTCAGTACTTC. Protein product: CASSPLGDHIQYF.

This clone was recorded many times. This chain joins TRBV7-6 and TRBJ2-2, with 7 positions matching TRBD2. The J segment lost 4 bases and the V segment lost 4 bases, leaving 6 bases of the junction unmatched. CDR3 length: 15 amino acids. Germline CDR1 is SGHVS and CDR2 is FNYEAQ. The CDR3 sequence: CASSSAGGGTGELFF. CDR3 DNA sequence: TGTGCCAGCAGCTCCGCCGGCGGGGGCACCGGGGAGCTGTTTTTT.

The V gene is TRBV19, the J gene TRBJ1-1; D call uncertain. CDR1 LNHDA and CDR2 SQIVND come from the germline V gene (reference sequence). V was shortened by 5 bases and J by 1 base, with 14 bases between the two germline ends. This CDR3 comprises 15 residues. The CDR3 protein is CASSRGGPKNTEAFF. In nucleotides, the CDR3 is TGTGCCAGTAGTCGCGGCGGGCCTAAGAACACTGAAGCTTTCTTT.

This clone was observed a handful of times. The genes are TRBV6-1 and TRBJ2-7; the D call may be TRBD1 or TRBD2 (6 bases each). The germline gives CDR1 MNHNS, CDR2 SASEGT. With 0 bases removed from V and 3 bases from J, the gap between germline ends came to 12 bases. The CDR3 runs to 15 residues. This CDR3 is CASSEAGGLLYEQYF. The CDR3 region has the DNA TGTGCCAGCAGTGAAGCGGGGGGCCTCCTCTACGAGCAGTACTTC.